These T cell receptor beta chains were read from a single sample in a study of cytomegalovirus exposure and HLA in healthy donors. Profiling relied on immunoSEQ multiplex PCR, and the TCRdb table lists in-frame clones only, not all of them. The sample includes approximately 110,000 clones, roughly three fifths seen only once; the top ten take less than 4.5%. The sequenced material came from PBMCs. These receptor sequences come from a man aged 25 to 40 in good health and CMV-seropositive. Both conserved end residues are part of each CDR3. A D gene is named only where the DNA matches it firmly. Clone size is shown for a subset of rows, as once, few, many or a class of expanded clone.

V	D	size	J	CDR3	DNA
TRBV19	TRBD2	NA	TRBJ2-3	CASSTDAGGTDTQYF	TGTGCCAGTAGTACGGACGCGGGGGGCACAGATACGCAGTATTTT
TRBV2	TRBD1	once	TRBJ2-1	CASRRDRGYNEQFF	TGTGCCAGCAGGAGGGACAGGGGTTACAATGAGCAGTTCTTC
TRBV6-1	TRBD1	NA	TRBJ1-4	CASSDRTGAREKLFF	TGTGCCAGCAGTGACCGGACAGGGGCTCGGGAAAAACTGTTTTTT
TRBV30	TRBD1	NA	TRBJ1-2	CASYRGTGYTF	TGTGCCTCCTACAGGGGAACTGGCTACACCTTC
TRBV25-1	NA	NA	TRBJ2-7	CASSELELPWEQYF	TGTGCCAGCAGTGAACTGGAGTTACCGTGGGAGCAGTACTTC
TRBV29-1	TRBD1	NA	TRBJ1-2	CSVLKGDRDYGYTF	TGCAGCGTTTTAAAAGGGGACAGGGACTATGGCTACACCTTC
TRBV15	TRBD1	NA	TRBJ1-1	CATSSSRTGGTEAFF	TGTGCCACCAGCAGTTCTAGGACAGGGGGGACTGAAGCTTTCTTT
TRBV5-1	NA	NA	TRBJ1-1	CASSRTGQNTEAFF	TGCGCCAGCAGCCGAACCGGACAGAACACTGAAGCTTTCTTT
TRBV20-1	NA	NA	TRBJ2-1	CSARGGHEQFF	TGCAGTGCTAGAGGCGGGCATGAGCAGTTCTTC
TRBV6-5	TRBD1	NA	TRBJ2-7	CASSSTGGGEQYF	TGTGCCAGCAGTTCGACAGGGGGGGGCGAGCAGTACTTC
TRBV7-2	TRBD1	NA	TRBJ2-5	CASSLGGQVQETQYF	TGTGCCAGCAGCTTAGGTGGACAGGTTCAAGAGACCCAGTACTTC
TRBV4-1	TRBD2	few	TRBJ2-1	CASSLRSGGARYNEQFF	TGCGCCAGCAGCCTACGTAGCGGGGGGGCCCGATACAATGAGCAGTTCTTC
TRBV30	TRBD1	NA	TRBJ1-1	CAWSTGTGDTEAFF	TGTGCCTGGAGTACTGGGACAGGGGACACTGAAGCTTTCTTT
TRBV5-1	NA	NA	TRBJ1-1	CASSLAQGNTEAFF	TGCGCCAGCAGCTTGGCGCAGGGTAACACTGAAGCTTTCTTT